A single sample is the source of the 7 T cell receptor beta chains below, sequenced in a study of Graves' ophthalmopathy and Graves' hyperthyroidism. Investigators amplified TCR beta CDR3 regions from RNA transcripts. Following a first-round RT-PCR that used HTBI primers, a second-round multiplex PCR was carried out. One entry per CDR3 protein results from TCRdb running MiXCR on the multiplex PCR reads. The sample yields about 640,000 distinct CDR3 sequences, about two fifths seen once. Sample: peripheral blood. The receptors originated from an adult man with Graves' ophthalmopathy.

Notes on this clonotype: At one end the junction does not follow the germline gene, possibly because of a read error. The CDR3 loop is CASSQRLAGGNEQYF. The DNA of the CDR3 is TGTGCCAGCAGCCAAAGGCTAGCGGGAGGGAACGAGCAGTACTTC. The chain employs TRBV4-1 and TRBJ2-7; TRBD2 matches at 12 bases. The CDR3 extends over 15 amino acids. Germline assignment: CDR1 MGHRA and CDR2 YSYEKL.

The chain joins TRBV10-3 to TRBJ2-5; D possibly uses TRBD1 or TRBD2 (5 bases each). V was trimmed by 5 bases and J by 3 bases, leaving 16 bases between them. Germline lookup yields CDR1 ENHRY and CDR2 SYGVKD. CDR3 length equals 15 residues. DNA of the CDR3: TGTGCCATCAGTCCCCAGGGACCTAGAGAAGAGACCCAGTACTTC. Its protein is CAISPQGPREETQYF.

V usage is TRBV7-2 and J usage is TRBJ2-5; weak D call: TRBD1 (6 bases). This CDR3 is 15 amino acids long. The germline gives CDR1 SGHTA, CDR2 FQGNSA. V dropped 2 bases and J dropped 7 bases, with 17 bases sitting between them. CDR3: CASSLRTVGEGTQYF. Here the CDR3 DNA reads TGTGCCAGCAGCTTAAGGACAGTGGGCGAGGGGACCCAGTACTTC.

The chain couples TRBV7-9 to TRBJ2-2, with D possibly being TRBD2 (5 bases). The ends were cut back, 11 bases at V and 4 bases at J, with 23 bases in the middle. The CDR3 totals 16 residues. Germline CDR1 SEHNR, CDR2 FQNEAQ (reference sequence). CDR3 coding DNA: TGTGCCGCGGGCCACCGATCCCCGCGAGGCACCGGGGAGCTGTTTTTT. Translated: CAAGHRSPRGTGELFF.

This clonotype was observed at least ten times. The chain's CDR3 is CASSVVPTALNGELFF. DNA for the CDR3: TGTGCCAGCAGCGTAGTTCCGACGGCCCTCAACGGGGAGCTGTTTTTT. The chain couples TRBV9 to TRBJ2-2; D not resolved. Trimming cost V 0 bases and J 7 bases, with 16 bases left between them. CDR3 size: 16 residues. Germline CDR1 and CDR2: SGDLS and YYNGEE.

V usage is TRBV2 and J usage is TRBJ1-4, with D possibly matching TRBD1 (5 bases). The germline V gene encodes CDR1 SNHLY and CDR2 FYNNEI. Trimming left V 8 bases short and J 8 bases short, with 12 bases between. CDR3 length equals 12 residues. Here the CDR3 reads CASGKGNEKLFF. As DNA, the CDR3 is TGTGCCAGCGGGAAGGGGAACGAAAAACTGTTTTTT.

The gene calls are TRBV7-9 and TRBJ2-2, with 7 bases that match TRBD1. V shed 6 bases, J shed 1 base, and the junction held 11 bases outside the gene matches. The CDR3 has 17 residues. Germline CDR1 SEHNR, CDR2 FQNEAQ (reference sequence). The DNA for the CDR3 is TGTGCCAGCAGTCTTACAGGGGCTAGGATGAACACCGGGGAGCTGTTTTTT. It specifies CASSLTGARMNTGELFF.